Each of the 15 T cell receptor beta chains below was sequenced from the same sample in a study of blood T cell repertoires in COVID-19. Assay used: immunoSEQ multiplex PCR; TCRdb lists only in-frame clones, some missing. The sample lists about 41,000 clones; around nine tenths were seen once. Sequencing input: peripheral blood. The receptor set was obtained from a man between 60 and 70 years old with acute or convalescent COVID-19.

This chain links TRBV7-2 with TRBJ1-5; no firm D call. Looked up from germline, CDR1 is SGHTA and CDR2 is FQGNSA. V lost 6 bases and J lost 5, with 14 bases in between. The CDR3 totals 14 residues. In nucleotides, the CDR3 is TGTGCCAGCAGTCAGAGCGCTATTTATCAGCCCCAGCATTTT. This encodes CASSQSAIYQPQHF.

The chain is built from TRBV5-1 and TRBJ1-1, with a tentative D call TRBD1 (5 bases). CDR1 is SGHRS and CDR2 is YFSETQ in the germline V gene. The CDR3 is made up of 15 amino acids. V was pared by 6 bases and J by 2 bases, with 17 bases between. CDR3 sequence reads: CASKGSQGSNTEAFF. In nucleotides, the CDR3 is TGCGCCAGCAAAGGGTCCCAGGGATCCAACACTGAAGCTTTCTTT.

This clone is a singleton in its sample. The rearrangement links TRBV7-9 to TRBJ1-1; 7 nucleotides line up with TRBD1. The junction had 6 bases not matched to a gene; V was cut back by 10 bases and J by 1 base. CDR1 and CDR2 (germline): SEHNR, FQNEAQ (reference sequence). The CDR3 has 13 amino acids. The DNA of the CDR3 is TGTGCCACCTCGGGACAGACGAACACTGAAGCTTTCTTT. This codes for CATSGQTNTEAFF.

The J gene is TRBJ1-1, the V gene TRBV5-1, with 7 bases that match TRBD1. The CDR3 extends over 17 amino acids. Looked up from germline, CDR1 is SGHRS and CDR2 is YFSETQ. Trimming took 5 bases from V and 2 from J; bases not matched to a gene: 15. CDR3 amino acids: CASSQGQTLPPNTEAFF. CDR3 DNA: TGCGCCAGCAGTCAGGGACAGACCCTTCCCCCTAACACTGAAGCTTTCTTT.

This chain links TRBV7-2 with TRBJ1-5, with D tentatively TRBD1 (5 bases). V dropped 1 base and J dropped 5 bases, with 6 bases sitting between them. CDR3 length: 13 residues. CDR1 and CDR2 from the germline V gene are SGHTA and FQGNSA. CDR3 loop: CASSLGGDQPQHF. Written as DNA, the CDR3 is TGTGCCAGCAGCTTAGGGGGGGATCAGCCCCAGCATTTT. Together with reference TRBV7-2 and TRBJ1-5, the CDR3 gives the full variable domain: GAGVSQSPSNKVTEKGKDVELRCDPISGHTALYWYRQSLGQGLEFLIYFQGNSAPDKSGLPSDRFSAERTGGSVSTLTIQRTQQEDSAVYLCASSLGGDQPQHFGDGTRLSIL.

The rearrangement joins TRBV5-1 to TRBJ1-1, with D possibly being TRBD1 (5 bases). V was cut by 4 bases and J by 1 base, with 11 bases left in between. Germline V lookup: CDR1 SGHRS, CDR2 YFSETQ. CDR3 length: 14 amino acids. CDR3 nucleotides: TGCGCCAGCAGCCGTGCGGGGACGAACACTGAAGCTTTCTTT. Its protein is CASSRAGTNTEAFF.

This sequence joins TRBV28 and TRBJ1-6; unclear D gene. There are 17 residues in the CDR3. Trimming shortened V by 6 bases and J by 0 bases, and 15 bases separated the two germline ends. Germline CDR1 MDHEN, CDR2 SYDVKM. CDR3 loop: CASRSPATSSYNSPLHF. The DNA for the CDR3 is TGTGCCAGCAGAAGTCCCGCCACGAGCTCCTATAATTCACCCCTCCACTTT.

The chain employs TRBV19 and TRBJ1-1, with D uncertain. The CDR3 loop spans 15 amino acids. Germline V lookup: CDR1 LNHDA, CDR2 SQIVND (reference sequence). V was clipped by 5 bases and J by 1 base, with 14 bases between them. In DNA form, the CDR3 reads TGTGCCAGTAGTTCAACAGACATTGGGAACACTGAAGCTTTCTTT. Amino acid sequence: CASSSTDIGNTEAFF. Full variable domain (rest looked up from reference TRBV19 and TRBJ1-1): DGGITQSPKYLFRKEGQNVTLSCEQNLNHDAMYWYRQDPGQGLRLIYYSQIVNDFQKGDIAEGYSVSREKKESFPLTVTSAQKNPTAFYLCASSSTDIGNTEAFFGQGTRLTVV.

The chain couples TRBV10-1 to TRBJ1-1; tentative D call: TRBD1 (6 bases). The CDR3 extends over 15 amino acids. Between the trimmed V and J ends, which lost 4 bases and 1 base, there was a span of 13 bases. The V gene's germline CDR1 is WNHNN and CDR2 SYGVQD (reference sequence). CDR3 loop: CASSGQTGPNTEAFF. Written as DNA, the CDR3 is TGCGCCAGCAGTGGCCAAACAGGGCCGAACACTGAAGCTTTCTTT.

The V gene is TRBV12-5, the J gene TRBJ1-2; maybe TRBD1 (6 bases). The CDR3 loop spans 16 amino acids. Germline V lookup: CDR1 LGHNT, CDR2 FRNRAP. The germline V and J ends were trimmed by 0 bases and 7 bases, with 18 bases remaining between them. The CDR3 coding sequence is TGTGCTAGTGGTTTGGTACGACAGGTAGGGGGTGGTGGCTACACCTTC. It specifies CASGLVRQVGGGGYTF.

J is TRBJ1-2 and V is TRBV6-5; 9 positions match TRBD1. Germline loops: CDR1 MNHEY, CDR2 SVGAGI. The CDR3 extends over 14 amino acids. Losses at the gene ends were 4 bases for V and 7 bases for J; bases not matched to a gene: 7. The CDR3 sequence is CASSSGTGTGGYTF. CDR3 sequence (DNA): TGTGCCAGCAGTTCCGGGACAGGGACGGGTGGCTACACCTTC.

This clone was seen just once. The chain employs TRBV5-5 and TRBJ2-7, with D possibly TRBD1 on 6 matching bases. V was trimmed by 2 bases and J by 4 bases, leaving 16 bases between them. This CDR3 is built from 15 residues. CDR1 SGHKS and CDR2 YYEKEE come from the germline V gene (reference sequence). The chain's CDR3 is CASSFPGQRGYEQYF. The CDR3 nucleotides are TGTGCCAGCAGCTTTCCGGGCCAAAGGGGGTACGAGCAGTACTTC.

This rearrangement joins TRBV6-2 or TRBV6-3 to TRBJ2-6, with D perhaps matching TRBD2 (6 bases). CDR1 is MNHEY and CDR2 is SVGEGT in the germline V gene. The CDR3 contains 20 residues. The germline V and J ends were trimmed by 0 bases and 0 bases, with 18 bases remaining between them. The CDR3 protein is CASSYSERWVGGSGANVLTF. The CDR3 DNA sequence: TGTGCCAGCAGTTACTCCGAGAGGTGGGTGGGAGGCTCTGGGGCCAACGTCCTGACTTTC.

The chain combines TRBV3-1 (or the pseudogene TRBV3-2) with TRBJ2-5; 8 bases fit TRBD1. V gave up 1 base and J gave up 5 bases; unmatched junction bases: 3. Germline CDR1 is LGHDT and CDR2 is YNNKEL (reference sequence). The CDR3 sequence is 14 residues long. In DNA, the CDR3 is TGTGCCAGCAGCCAAGCTACAGGGGGGGAGACCCAGTACTTC. It codes for CASSQATGGETQYF.

In nucleotides, the CDR3 is TGCGCCAGCGGTCAGAGGGGGTTTGCTGGGGCCAACGTCCTGACTTTC. Translation gives CASGQRGFAGANVLTF. The V and J genes are TRBV10-2 and TRBJ2-6; the D gene is possibly TRBD1 (6 bases). The CDR3 consists of 16 residues. V was shortened by 8 bases and J by 2 bases, with 16 bases between the two germline ends. The germline gives CDR1 WSHSY, CDR2 SAAADI.